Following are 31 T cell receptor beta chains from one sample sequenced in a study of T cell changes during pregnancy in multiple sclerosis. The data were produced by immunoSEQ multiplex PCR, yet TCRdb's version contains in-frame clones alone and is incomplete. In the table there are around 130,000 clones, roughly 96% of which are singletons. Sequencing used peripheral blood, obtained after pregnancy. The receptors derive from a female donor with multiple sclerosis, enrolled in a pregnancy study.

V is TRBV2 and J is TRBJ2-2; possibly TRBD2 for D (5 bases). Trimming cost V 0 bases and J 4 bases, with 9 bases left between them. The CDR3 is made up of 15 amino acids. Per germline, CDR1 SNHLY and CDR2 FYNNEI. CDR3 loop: CASSEADYFTGELFF. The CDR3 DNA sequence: TGTGCCAGCAGTGAAGCAGACTACTTCACCGGGGAGCTGTTTTTT. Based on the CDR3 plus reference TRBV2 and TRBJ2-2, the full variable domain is EPEVTQTPSHQVTQMGQEVILRCVPISNHLYFYWYRQILGQKVEFLVSFYNNEISEKSEIFDDQFSVERPDGSNFTLKIRSTKLEDSAMYFCASSEADYFTGELFFGEGSRLTVL.

This chain's CDR3 is CASDVDRGHQPQHF. CDR3 in DNA: TGTGCTAGTGATGTGGACAGGGGGCATCAGCCCCAGCATTTT. The genes are TRBV12-5 and TRBJ1-5; TRBD1 aligns across 11 bases. The CDR3 has 14 residues. The trim removed 7 bases at V and 5 bases at J, leaving 4 bases unmatched. Germline V gene lookup returns CDR1 LGHNT and CDR2 FRNRAP.

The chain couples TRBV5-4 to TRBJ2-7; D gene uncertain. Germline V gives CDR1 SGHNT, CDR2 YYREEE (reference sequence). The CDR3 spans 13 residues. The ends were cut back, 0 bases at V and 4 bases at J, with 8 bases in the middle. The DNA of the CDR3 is TGTGCCAGCAGCTTGGGGCCGAAATACGAGCAGTACTTC. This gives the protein CASSLGPKYEQYF.

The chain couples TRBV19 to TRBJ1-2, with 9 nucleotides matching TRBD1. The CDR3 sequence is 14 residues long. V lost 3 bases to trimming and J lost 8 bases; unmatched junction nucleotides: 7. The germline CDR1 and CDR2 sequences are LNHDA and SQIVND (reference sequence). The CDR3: CASSISGTGFGYTF. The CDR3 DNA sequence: TGTGCCAGTAGTATCTCCGGGACAGGGTTCGGCTACACCTTC.

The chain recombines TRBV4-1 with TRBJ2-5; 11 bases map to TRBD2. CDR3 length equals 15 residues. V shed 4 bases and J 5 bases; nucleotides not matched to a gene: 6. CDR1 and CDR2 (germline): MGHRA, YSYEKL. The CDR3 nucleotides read TGCGCCAGCAGCCGTGGGACTAGCGGCGGGGAGACCCAGTACTTC. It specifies CASSRGTSGGETQYF.

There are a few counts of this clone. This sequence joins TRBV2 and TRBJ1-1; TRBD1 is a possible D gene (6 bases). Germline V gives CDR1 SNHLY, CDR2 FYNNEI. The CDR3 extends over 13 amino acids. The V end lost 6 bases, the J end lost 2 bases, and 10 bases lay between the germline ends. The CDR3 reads CASRDRSNTEAFF. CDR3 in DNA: TGTGCCAGCAGGGACAGATCTAACACTGAAGCTTTCTTT. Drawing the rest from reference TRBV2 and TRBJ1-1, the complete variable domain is EPEVTQTPSHQVTQMGQEVILRCVPISNHLYFYWYRQILGQKVEFLVSFYNNEISEKSEIFDDQFSVERPDGSNFTLKIRSTKLEDSAMYFCASRDRSNTEAFFGQGTRLTVV.

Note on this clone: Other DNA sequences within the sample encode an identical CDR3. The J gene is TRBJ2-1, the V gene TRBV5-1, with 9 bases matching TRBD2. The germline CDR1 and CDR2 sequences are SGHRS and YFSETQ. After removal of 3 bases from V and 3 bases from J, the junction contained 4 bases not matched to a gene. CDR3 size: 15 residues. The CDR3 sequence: CASSSGLADYNEQFF. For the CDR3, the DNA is TGCGCCAGCAGCTCGGGACTAGCCGACTACAATGAGCAGTTCTTC.

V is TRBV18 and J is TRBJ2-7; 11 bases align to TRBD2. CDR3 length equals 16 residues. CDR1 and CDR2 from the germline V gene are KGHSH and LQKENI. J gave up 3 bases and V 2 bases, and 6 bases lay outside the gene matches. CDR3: CASSPLGLAVHYEQYF. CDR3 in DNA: TGTGCCAGCTCACCATTGGGACTAGCGGTGCACTACGAGCAGTACTTC. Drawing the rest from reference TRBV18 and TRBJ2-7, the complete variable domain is NAGVMQNPRHLVRRRGQEARLRCSPMKGHSHVYWYRQLPEEGLKFMVYLQKENIIDESGMPKERFSAEFPKEGPSILRIQQVVRGDSAAYFCASSPLGLAVHYEQYFGPGTRLTVT.

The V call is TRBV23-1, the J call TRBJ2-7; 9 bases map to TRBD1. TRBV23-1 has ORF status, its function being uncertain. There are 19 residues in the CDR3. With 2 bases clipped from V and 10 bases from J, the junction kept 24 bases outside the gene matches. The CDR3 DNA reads TGCGCCAGCAGTCAACTCACGCTCCGGACAGGGGCGGGAAATACCCCCCAGTACTTC. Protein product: CASSQLTLRTGAGNTPQYF.

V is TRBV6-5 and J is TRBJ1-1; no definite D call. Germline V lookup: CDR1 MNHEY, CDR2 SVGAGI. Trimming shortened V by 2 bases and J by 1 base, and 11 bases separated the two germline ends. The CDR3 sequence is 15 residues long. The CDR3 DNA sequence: TGTGCCAGCAGTTACGTGGCTCCCCCGAACACTGAAGCTTTCTTT. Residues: CASSYVAPPNTEAFF.

As DNA, the CDR3 is TGTGCCAGCACCCCTCGGGAGGGTGGCTACGAGCAGTACTTC. It codes for CASTPREGGYEQYF. The chain uses TRBV9 and TRBJ2-7, with TRBD2 identical over 8 bases. Germline V CDR1 and CDR2: SGDLS, YYNGEE. The CDR3 loop spans 14 amino acids. V was clipped by 6 bases and J by 3 bases; unmatched bases: 8.

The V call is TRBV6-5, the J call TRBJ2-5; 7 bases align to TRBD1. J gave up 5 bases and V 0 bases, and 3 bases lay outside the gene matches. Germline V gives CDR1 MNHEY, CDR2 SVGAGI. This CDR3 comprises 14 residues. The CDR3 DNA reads TGTGCCAGCAGTTACTCGGGCAGGGGGGAGACCCAGTACTTC. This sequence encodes CASSYSGRGETQYF.

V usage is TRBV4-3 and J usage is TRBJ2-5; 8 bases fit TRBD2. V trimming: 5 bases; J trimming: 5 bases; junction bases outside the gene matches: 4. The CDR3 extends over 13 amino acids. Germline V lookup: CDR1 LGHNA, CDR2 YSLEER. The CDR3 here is CASSAGGWETQYF. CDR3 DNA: TGCGCCAGCAGCGCGGGAGGTTGGGAGACCCAGTACTTC.

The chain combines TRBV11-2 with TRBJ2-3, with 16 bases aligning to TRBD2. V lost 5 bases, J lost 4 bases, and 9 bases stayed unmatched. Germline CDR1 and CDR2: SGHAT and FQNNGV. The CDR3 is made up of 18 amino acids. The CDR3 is CASSTPSGLAGGPDTQYF. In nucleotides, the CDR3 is TGTGCCAGCAGCACCCCCTCGGGACTAGCGGGAGGGCCAGATACGCAGTATTTT. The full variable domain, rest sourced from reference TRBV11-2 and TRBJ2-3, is EAGVAQSPRYKIIEKRQSVAFWCNPISGHATLYWYQQILGQGPKLLIQFQNNGVVDDSQLPKDRFSAERLKGVDSTLKIQPAKLEDSAVYLCASSTPSGLAGGPDTQYFGPGTRLTVL.

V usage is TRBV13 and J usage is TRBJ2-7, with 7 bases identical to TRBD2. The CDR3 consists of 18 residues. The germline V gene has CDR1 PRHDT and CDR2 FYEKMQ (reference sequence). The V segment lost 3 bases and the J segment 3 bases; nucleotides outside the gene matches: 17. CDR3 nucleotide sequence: TGTGCCAGCAGCTTCGGTGGCGGGAGAGCCCAGAGCGACTACGAGCAGTACTTC. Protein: CASSFGGGRAQSDYEQYF.

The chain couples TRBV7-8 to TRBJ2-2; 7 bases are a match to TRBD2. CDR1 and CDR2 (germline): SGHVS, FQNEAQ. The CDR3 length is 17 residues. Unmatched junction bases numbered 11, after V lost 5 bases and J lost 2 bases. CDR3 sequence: CASSREESGKNTGELFF. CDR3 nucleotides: TGTGCCAGCAGCCGCGAAGAAAGCGGGAAAAACACCGGGGAGCTGTTTTTT.

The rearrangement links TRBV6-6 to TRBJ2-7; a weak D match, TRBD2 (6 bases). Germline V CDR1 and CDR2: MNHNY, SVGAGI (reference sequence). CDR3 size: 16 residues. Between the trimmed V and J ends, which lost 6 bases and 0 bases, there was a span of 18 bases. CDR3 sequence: CASSRDFSLSSYEQYF. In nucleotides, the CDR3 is TGTGCCAGCAGCCGGGACTTTTCCCTTAGCTCCTACGAGCAGTACTTC.

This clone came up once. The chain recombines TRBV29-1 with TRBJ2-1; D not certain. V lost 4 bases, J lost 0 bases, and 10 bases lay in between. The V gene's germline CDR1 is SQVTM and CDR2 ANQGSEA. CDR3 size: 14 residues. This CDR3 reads CSVGVPSSYNEQFF. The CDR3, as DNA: TGCAGCGTTGGGGTCCCTAGCTCCTACAATGAGCAGTTCTTC.

CDR3 protein: CASTTQGPTDTQYF. DNA for the CDR3: TGTGCCAGTACCACACAGGGACCCACAGATACGCAGTATTTT. The chain is built from TRBV6-1 and TRBJ2-3; maybe TRBD1 (6 bases). V gave up 9 bases and J gave up 2 bases, with 15 bases separating them. The CDR3 has 14 amino acids. Germline CDR1 MNHNS, CDR2 SASEGT.

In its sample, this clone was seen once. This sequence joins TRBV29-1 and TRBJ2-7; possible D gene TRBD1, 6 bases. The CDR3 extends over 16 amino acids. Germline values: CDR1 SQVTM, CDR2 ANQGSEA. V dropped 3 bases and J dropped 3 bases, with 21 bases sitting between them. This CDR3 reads CSVERQVPGALYEQYF. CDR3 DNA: TGCAGCGTTGAGAGACAGGTCCCCGGCGCTCTCTACGAGCAGTACTTC.

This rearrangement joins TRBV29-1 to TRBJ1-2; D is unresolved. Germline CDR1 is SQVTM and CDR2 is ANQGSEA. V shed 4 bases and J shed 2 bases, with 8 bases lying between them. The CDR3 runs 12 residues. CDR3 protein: CSVAHLNYGYTF. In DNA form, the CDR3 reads TGCAGCGTTGCCCACTTAAACTATGGCTACACCTTC.

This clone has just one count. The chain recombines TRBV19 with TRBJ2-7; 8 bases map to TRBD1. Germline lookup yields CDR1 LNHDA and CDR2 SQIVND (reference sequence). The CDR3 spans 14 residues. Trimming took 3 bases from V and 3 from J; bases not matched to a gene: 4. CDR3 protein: CASSIRTGSYEQYF. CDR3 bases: TGTGCCAGTAGTATTAGGACAGGGAGCTACGAGCAGTACTTC.

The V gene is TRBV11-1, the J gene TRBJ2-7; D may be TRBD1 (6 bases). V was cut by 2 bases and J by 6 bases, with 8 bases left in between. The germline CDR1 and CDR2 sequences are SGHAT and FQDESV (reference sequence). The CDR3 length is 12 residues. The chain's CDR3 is CASSLRTAEQYF. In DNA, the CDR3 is TGTGCCAGCAGCTTAAGGACAGCCGAGCAGTACTTC. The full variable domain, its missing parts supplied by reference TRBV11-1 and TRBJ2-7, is EAEVAQSPRYKITEKSQAVAFWCDPISGHATLYWYRQILGQGPELLVQFQDESVVDDSQLPKDRFSAERLKGVDSTLKIQPAELGDSAMYLCASSLRTAEQYFGPGTRLTVT.

The CDR3 sequence is CASSQGTGGAGELFF. For the CDR3, the DNA is TGCGCCAGCAGCCAAGGGACAGGGGGCGCCGGGGAGCTGTTTTTT. The chain is built from TRBV4-1 and TRBJ2-2; 11 bases line up with TRBD1. The CDR3 contains 15 residues. Germline V gene lookup returns CDR1 MGHRA and CDR2 YSYEKL. After removal of 1 base from V and 6 bases from J, the junction contained 1 base not matched to a gene.

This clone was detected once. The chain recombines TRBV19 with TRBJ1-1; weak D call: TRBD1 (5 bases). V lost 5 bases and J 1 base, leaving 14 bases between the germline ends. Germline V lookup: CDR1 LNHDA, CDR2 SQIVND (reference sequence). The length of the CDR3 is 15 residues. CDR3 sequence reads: CASSPLTVRNTEAFF. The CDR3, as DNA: TGTGCCAGTAGTCCCCTGACAGTGAGGAACACTGAAGCTTTCTTT.

CDR3 sequence: CASEGAEKMNTEAFF. DNA of the CDR3: TGTGCCAGCGAAGGGGCGGAAAAAATGAACACTGAAGCTTTCTTT. The chain combines TRBV7-9 with TRBJ1-1, with D possibly TRBD1 on 5 matching bases. Trimming shortened V by 8 bases and J by 0 bases, and 16 bases separated the two germline ends. Looked up from germline, CDR1 is SEHNR and CDR2 is FQNEAQ (reference sequence). There are 15 residues in the CDR3.

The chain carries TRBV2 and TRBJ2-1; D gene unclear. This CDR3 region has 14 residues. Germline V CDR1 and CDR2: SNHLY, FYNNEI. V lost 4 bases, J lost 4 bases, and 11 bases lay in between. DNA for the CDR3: TGTGCCAGCAGTGGGCAGGCCTCGTACAATGAGCAGTTCTTC. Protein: CASSGQASYNEQFF.

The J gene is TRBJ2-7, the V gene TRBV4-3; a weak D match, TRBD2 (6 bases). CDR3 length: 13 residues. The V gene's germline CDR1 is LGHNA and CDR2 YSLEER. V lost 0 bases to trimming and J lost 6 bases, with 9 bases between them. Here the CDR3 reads CASSQETSSEQYF. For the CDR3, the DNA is TGCGCCAGCAGCCAAGAAACTAGCTCCGAGCAGTACTTC.

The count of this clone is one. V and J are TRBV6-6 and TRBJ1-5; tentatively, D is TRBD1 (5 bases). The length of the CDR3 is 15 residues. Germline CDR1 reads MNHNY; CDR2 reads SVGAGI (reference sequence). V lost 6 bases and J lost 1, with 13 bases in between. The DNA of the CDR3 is TGTGCCAGCAGCCAGGGAAATTGGAGCAATCAGCCCCAGCATTTT. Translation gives CASSQGNWSNQPQHF.

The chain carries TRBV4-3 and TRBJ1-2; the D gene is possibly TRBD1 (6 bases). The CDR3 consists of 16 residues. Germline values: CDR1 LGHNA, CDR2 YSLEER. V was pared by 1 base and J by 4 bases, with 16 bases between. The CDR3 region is CASSQASGARLYGYTF. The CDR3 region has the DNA TGCGCCAGCAGCCAAGCCTCAGGGGCGCGCCTCTATGGCTACACCTTC.

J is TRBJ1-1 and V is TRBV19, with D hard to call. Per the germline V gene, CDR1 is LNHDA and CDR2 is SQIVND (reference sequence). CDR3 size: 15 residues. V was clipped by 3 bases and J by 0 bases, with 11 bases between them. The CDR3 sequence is CASSISPPVNTEAFF. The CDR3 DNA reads TGTGCCAGTAGTATTTCTCCACCAGTGAACACTGAAGCTTTCTTT. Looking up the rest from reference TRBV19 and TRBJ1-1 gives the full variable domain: DGGITQSPKYLFRKEGQNVTLSCEQNLNHDAMYWYRQDPGQGLRLIYYSQIVNDFQKGDIAEGYSVSREKKESFPLTVTSAQKNPTAFYLCASSISPPVNTEAFFGQGTRLTVV.